The TCR beta chain described here comes from a study of T cell responses to AZD1222 COVID-19 vaccine (TCRdb year 2021). With respect to the entire study: AZD1222 recipients with second doses at about 4 weeks or about 12 weeks were pooled, because spike-specific TCR depth and breadth did not differ between schedules. A total of under 250 trial participants underwent TCR sequencing, of whom 207 had received two doses of AZD1222 and roughly 26 had received two doses of the MenACWY control vaccine. Enrollment into the trials was organized by age into subgroups of 18-55, 56-69 and 70-plus years, and those subgroups contained about 150, 27 and 61 TCR-sequenced participants, respectively. On the study overall, not on this receptor specifically: Conclusions about previously exposed vaccinees are limited because only six or seven AZD1222 recipients were SARS-CoV-2 seropositive at baseline. After two AZD1222 doses, spike-specific TCR breadth and depth were significantly higher than at day 0 and than in MenACWY recipients. Nearly half of unique spike-specific TCRs reportedly recognized epitopes outside regions mutated in the B.1.351 and B.1.1.7 variants. In the small 56-69-year group, the increase in depth fell short of significance, most likely because of low power. Most participants were white British and females outnumbered males, and the authors suggested that clonal diversity may have been underestimated. Because no day 14 peak-response samples were available, the repertoires could be characterized only after the peak T cell response. The vaccine-associated CD4 TCRs covered the entire spike protein, and the dominant responses fell in regions 160-218 and 743-854.

The CDR3 regions of human TCRbeta chains were analyzed by immunosequencing. The paper's processing steps were these. Repertoire TCRs were checked for matches against a reference library of SARS-CoV-2-specific TCRs that had been generated using the MIRA antigen-specificity platform. Breadth was defined as the fraction of unique TCRs that were SARS-CoV-2-associated. Depth was defined as the fraction of total T cells that were SARS-CoV-2-associated. Each spike-specific TCR was assigned to its reactive spike region and to a CD4 or CD8 class using the MIRA data. Log10-transformed breadth and depth values were compared by one-way ANOVA with Sidak's multiple comparisons tests. In TCRdb, the immuneACCESS table is reduced to in-frame sequences with V and J assigned. These tables do not hold every clone; where another copy was compared, an unresolved V gene accounts for under half, and the others remain unexplained. The V and J calls and clone size were taken over from that table, and D and trimming were inferred from the DNA. This sample gives 100,000 or so clones in total; about 94% of them show up just once. About 2.2% of the sample lies in the top ten.

A remark on this clone: Its antigen target is currently unknown. Per-nucleotide qualities are absent, and no much larger clonotype sits a single base away.

CDR1 is given as MNHEY and CDR2 as SMNVEV, both from the germline V gene (reference sequence). V lost 4 bases and J lost 2 bases; the stretch between them is 11 bases long. Its CDR3 holds 15 amino acids, cysteine through phenylalanine. The kept DNA is CDR3 alone, 45 bases in frame from the first base. According to the study, the label for this sample's time point signals: baseline before first vaccination. Vaccinee samples came from UK trials COV001 and COV002, including a single-blind randomized controlled phase 2/3 trial of AZD1222 (ChAdOx1 nCoV-19) in healthy adults. For TCRbeta chain sequencing, PBMC samples were collected from trial participants at day 0 and at day 28 after the second dose.

This chain joins TRBV27 to TRBJ2-2; the D gene remains uncertain. Material: peripheral blood, obtained on day 0 of AZD1222 vaccination. The sequence was collected from an adult in good health. The CDR3 in this case is CASSSMDLNTGELFF. The sequenced DNA is TGTGCCAGCAGTTCTATGGACCTTAACACCGGGGAGCTGTTTTTT.